These T cell receptor beta chains were read from a single sample in a study of CD8 T cells in Susac syndrome. TCRdb analysed the immunoSEQ multiplex PCR reads with MiXCR anew, one entry per CDR3 protein. Of 150,000 to 200,000 distinct CDR3 sequences listed, 90% to 95% were seen once; the top ten hold roughly 0.13%. Sequencing used CD4+ T cells from PBMCs. The source is a human donor in good health. Each CDR3 is given with its conserved first and last residue. A D gene is named only where the DNA matches it firmly. Part of the rows lack a size; the others show once, few, many or a class for expanded clones.

-	TRBV12-3/TRBV12-4	TRBJ1-1	-	CASSFDGEAFF	TGTGCCAGCAGTTTCGACGGGGAAGCTTTCTTT
-	TRBV3-1	TRBJ1-2	-	CASSRSANYGYTF	TGTGCCAGCAGCCGTTCGGCTAACTATGGCTACACCTTC
-	TRBV7-9	TRBJ2-3	-	CASSLSPLRVTDTQYF	TGTGCCAGCAGCTTATCCCCCCTCCGGGTAACGGATACGCAGTATTTT
-	TRBV7-6	TRBJ2-3	TRBD2	CASSGERGGRDTQYF	TGTGCCAGCAGCGGAGAGCGGGGGGGACGAGATACGCAGTATTTT
-	TRBV5-1	TRBJ1-5	-	CASSPGQTNQPQHF	TGCGCCAGCAGCCCAGGACAGACGAATCAGCCCCAGCATTTT
once	TRBV6-5	TRBJ2-7	-	CASTSQETYEQYF	TGTGCCAGCACCTCACAGGAGACCTACGAGCAGTACTTC
-	TRBV29-1	TRBJ1-6	-	CSVEAGRNYSPLHF	TGCAGCGTTGAGGCCGGACGGAATTATTCACCCCTCCACTTT
-	TRBV7-8	TRBJ1-5	-	CASSLLQAINQPQHF	TGTGCCAGCAGCTTATTACAGGCGATCAATCAGCCCCAGCATTTT
-	TRBV2	TRBJ2-1	TRBD2	CASAPGLAGAYSYNEQFF	TGTGCCAGCGCACCGGGACTAGCGGGGGCGTACTCCTACAATGAGCAGTTCTTC
-	TRBV4-1	TRBJ2-1	TRBD1	CASSHPLGGQGPRGEQFF	TGCGCCAGCAGCCACCCCCTGGGGGGACAGGGGCCACGAGGTGAGCAGTTCTTC
-	TRBV9	TRBJ2-7	-	CASSPGTDRHEQYF	TGTGCCAGCAGCCCTGGGACCGATCGGCACGAGCAGTACTTC
-	TRBV5-8	TRBJ2-1	-	CASSPDSGWDNEQFF	TGTGCCAGCAGCCCAGACTCCGGATGGGATAATGAGCAGTTCTTC
-	TRBV30	TRBJ2-3	-	CAWRGLGRTTDTQYF	TGTGCCTGGAGAGGGTTAGGCCGAACCACAGATACGCAGTATTTT
-	TRBV6-2/TRBV6-3	TRBJ1-5	-	CASSYVGVNQPQHF	TGTGCCAGCAGTTACGTGGGCGTCAATCAGCCCCAGCATTTT
-	TRBV5-1	TRBJ1-1	TRBD1	CASTPGTANTEAFF	TGCGCCAGCACCCCCGGGACAGCGAACACTGAAGCTTTCTTT
-	TRBV7-8	TRBJ2-6	-	CASSLLRVSGANVLTF	TGTGCCAGCAGCTTACTTCGGGTCTCTGGGGCCAACGTCCTGACTTTC
-	TRBV7-2	TRBJ2-5	-	CASSLNQQETQYF	TGTGCCAGCAGCTTAAACCAACAAGAGACCCAGTACTTC
-	TRBV5-1	TRBJ1-1	-	CASSFKTGRTEAFF	TGCGCCAGCAGCTTTAAAACAGGGAGGACTGAAGCTTTCTTT
-	TRBV20-1	TRBJ2-1	-	CSANPLQGYNEQFF	TGCAGTGCTAACCCCCTACAGGGTTACAATGAGCAGTTCTTC
-	TRBV7-2	TRBJ1-1	-	CASSRQHRVLTEAFF	TGTGCCAGCAGCCGACAGCACAGGGTCCTCACTGAAGCTTTCTTT
-	TRBV6-6	TRBJ1-6	-	CASSYSNLGVGSPLHF	TGTGCCAGCAGTTACTCGAATTTGGGGGTGGGATCACCCCTCCACTTT
-	TRBV29-1	TRBJ2-2	-	CSGADWAGELFF	TGCAGCGGGGCTGACTGGGCCGGGGAGCTGTTTTTT
-	TRBV7-9	TRBJ2-1	-	CASSLTPQSLRAYNEQFF	TGTGCCAGCAGCTTAACCCCGCAGTCGTTGCGTGCCTACAATGAGCAGTTCTTC
-	TRBV20-1	TRBJ2-4	-	CSARTAAAKNIQYF	TGCAGTGCCAGAACCGCGGCGGCCAAAAACATTCAGTACTTC
-	TRBV4-1	TRBJ1-2	-	CASSLDSGGYGYTF	TGCGCCAGCAGTCTAGACTCCGGCGGCTATGGCTACACCTTC
-	TRBV20-1	TRBJ2-5	-	CSASFGGGETQYF	TGCAGTGCTAGTTTCGGGGGTGGTGAGACCCAGTACTTC
-	TRBV5-1	TRBJ2-7	TRBD2	CASSLGLAGDEQYF	TGCGCCAGCAGCTTAGGACTAGCGGGGGACGAGCAGTACTTC
-	TRBV5-6	TRBJ2-7	TRBD1	CASSPIGQGAPPWYF	TGTGCCAGCAGCCCGATAGGACAGGGGGCTCCTCCTTGGTACTTC
-	TRBV24-1	TRBJ1-5	-	CATSVQGSSNQPQHF	TGTGCCACCAGTGTCCAGGGTAGTTCGAATCAGCCCCAGCATTTT
-	TRBV6-1	TRBJ2-5	-	CASSIRDTKETQYF	TGTGCCAGCAGTATACGGGACACAAAAGAGACCCAGTACTTC
-	TRBV7-2	TRBJ2-1	-	CASTTRTAYNEQFF	TGTGCCAGCACCACCCGGACAGCCTACAATGAGCAGTTCTTC
-	TRBV20-1	TRBJ1-1	TRBD1	CSAPGQGGTEAFF	TGCAGTGCGCCGGGACAGGGAGGCACTGAAGCTTTCTTT
-	TRBV6-2/TRBV6-3	TRBJ2-4	-	CASRRQDKNIQYF	TGTGCCAGCAGACGACAAGATAAAAACATTCAGTACTTC
-	TRBV29-1	TRBJ1-1	-	CSVEENYGGEAFF	TGCAGCGTTGAAGAGAACTACGGCGGAGAAGCTTTCTTT
-	TRBV2	TRBJ2-2	TRBD1	CASAQGTGELFF	TGTGCCAGCGCACAGGGGACCGGGGAGCTGTTTTTT
-	TRBV19	TRBJ2-3	TRBD1	CASSTGQGRGQYF	TGTGCCAGTAGTACGGGACAGGGGAGAGGGCAGTATTTT
-	TRBV6-5	TRBJ1-6	TRBD1	CASSYGQGDSPLHF	TGTGCCAGCAGTTACGGACAGGGGGATTCACCCCTCCACTTT